These 15 T cell receptor beta chains originate from one sample sequenced in a study of T cell changes during pregnancy in multiple sclerosis. The repertoire was sequenced with immunoSEQ multiplex PCR; TCRdb's copy has only in-frame clones and lacks some. The sample has 45,000 to 50,000 clones; more than 85% are singletons. The sequences come from CD8+ T cells from peripheral blood mononuclear cells, collected after pregnancy. The receptors shown here come from a female donor with multiple sclerosis, enrolled in a pregnancy study.

The rearrangement uses TRBV14 and TRBJ1-2; 7 nucleotides line up with TRBD1. V was clipped by 3 bases and J by 8 bases; unmatched bases: 15. The germline CDR1 and CDR2 sequences are SGHDN and FVKESK. The CDR3 extends over 16 amino acids. The chain's CDR3 is CASSQPQTGSTFGYTF. The CDR3 DNA follows: TGTGCCAGCAGCCAGCCCCAGACAGGGTCGACCTTCGGCTACACCTTC.

This chain uses TRBV28 with TRBJ1-2; a weak D match, TRBD1 (6 bases). The V gene's germline CDR1 is MDHEN and CDR2 SYDVKM. The CDR3 is 14 residues long. The ends were cut back, 6 bases at V and 2 bases at J, with 13 bases in the middle. The CDR3 loop reads CASRSRQANYGYTF. CDR3 nucleotide sequence: TGTGCCAGCAGATCGCGACAGGCGAACTATGGCTACACCTTC.

The chain is built from TRBV7-9 and TRBJ2-1; 8 bases align to TRBD1. Unmatched junction bases numbered 7, after V lost 5 bases and J lost 4 bases. Germline CDR1 SEHNR, CDR2 FQNEAQ (reference sequence). The CDR3 consists of 15 residues. The CDR3 sequence is CASSPTDRVYNEQFF. The CDR3 DNA sequence: TGTGCCAGCAGCCCGACGGACAGGGTATACAATGAGCAGTTCTTC.

The chain recombines TRBV5-4 with TRBJ1-1; D perhaps matches TRBD1 (6 bases). The CDR3 has 12 amino acids. CDR1 and CDR2 from the germline V gene are SGHNT and YYREEE (reference sequence). Trimming shortened V by 3 bases and J by 8 bases, and 11 bases separated the two germline ends. The CDR3 nucleotides read TGTGCCAGCAGCTCCCCCGGGACAGAAGCTTTCTTT. The encoded protein is CASSSPGTEAFF. Filled out from reference TRBV5-4 and TRBJ1-1, the complete variable domain reads ETGVTQSPTHLIKTRGQQVTLRCSSQSGHNTVSWYQQALGQGPQFIFQYYREEENGRGNFPPRFSGLQFPNYSSELNVNALELDDSALYLCASSSPGTEAFFGQGTRLTVV.

The V and J genes are TRBV5-1 and TRBJ2-1; 8 nucleotides match TRBD2. Germline CDR1 reads SGHRS; CDR2 reads YFSETQ. The CDR3 consists of 16 residues. V shed 0 bases, J shed 8 bases, and the junction held 10 bases outside the gene matches. Written as DNA, the CDR3 is TGCGCCAGCAGCTTGGAACGGCAGCGGGGGATAGATGAGCAGTTCTTC. Its translation: CASSLERQRGIDEQFF.

The rearrangement joins TRBV6-5 to TRBJ2-3; TRBD1 agrees at 7 bases. V was clipped by 2 bases and J by 6 bases; unmatched bases: 8. The germline CDR1 and CDR2 sequences are MNHEY and SVGAGI. This CDR3 has 15 residues. CDR3 DNA: TGTGCCAGCAGTTACCGAGGGGGCGGAGGTGATACGCAGTATTTT. Translated, it gives CASSYRGGGGDTQYF.

The chain combines TRBV5-1 with TRBJ2-5; TRBD1 matches 11 bases. V was pared by 3 bases and J by 5 bases, with 3 bases of the junction left unmatched. This CDR3 spans 14 amino acids. Germline CDR1 and CDR2: SGHRS and YFSETQ. The CDR3 DNA follows: TGCGCCAGCAGCTGGGACAGGGGGGCGGAGACCCAGTACTTC. This encodes CASSWDRGAETQYF. Complete variable domain (other parts from reference TRBV5-1 and TRBJ2-5): KAGVTQTPRYLIKTRGQQVTLSCSPISGHRSVSWYQQTPGQGLQFLFEYFSETQRNKGNFPGRFSGRQFSNSRSEMNVSTLELGDSALYLCASSWDRGAETQYFGPGTRLLVL.

This clone was picked up one time. This sequence joins TRBV28 and TRBJ2-5, with D possibly being TRBD1 (5 bases). Germline loops: CDR1 MDHEN, CDR2 SYDVKM. The V and J ends lost 3 bases and 2 bases respectively, with 10 bases between them. This CDR3 has 14 residues. The CDR3 nucleotides are TGTGCCAGCAGTTTGTTAGGGGTTCAAGAGACCCAGTACTTC. Translating it yields CASSLLGVQETQYF.

The chain combines TRBV25-1 with TRBJ1-1; 8 bases agree with TRBD1. The germline V gene encodes CDR1 MGHDK and CDR2 SYGVNS. V lost 7 bases to trimming and J lost 2 bases; unmatched junction nucleotides: 9. The CDR3 spans 15 residues. CDR3 bases: TGTGCCAGCAACCCTACAGGACAGGGCAACACTGAAGCTTTCTTT. This codes for CASNPTGQGNTEAFF.

This chain links TRBV7-8 with TRBJ2-1; a possible D gene is TRBD2 (6 bases). The germline V gene has CDR1 SGHVS and CDR2 FQNEAQ. The CDR3 spans 14 residues. Trimming removed 5 bases at V and 7 bases at J, with 15 bases between. CDR3 region: CASSIGQRVNEQFF. CDR3 coding DNA: TGTGCCAGCAGCATAGGTCAGCGGGTTAATGAGCAGTTCTTC.

This chain connects TRBV2 to TRBJ1-5; no firm D call. The CDR3 consists of 12 residues. Trimming removed 5 bases from V and 4 bases from J, with 6 bases in between. The V gene's germline CDR1 is SNHLY and CDR2 FYNNEI. CDR3 protein: CASSQDNQPQHF. For the CDR3, the DNA is TGTGCCAGCAGTCAGGATAATCAGCCCCAGCATTTT.

The chain has TRBV27 and TRBJ2-3, with TRBD2 matching over 11 bases. This CDR3 has 14 residues. J was trimmed by 4 bases and V by 3 bases; bases with no gene match: 0. Germline V gene data show CDR1 as MNHEY and CDR2 as SMNVEV (reference sequence). The CDR3 nucleotides read TGTGCCAGCAGTTTGGGACTAGCGGCAGATACGCAGTATTTT. Amino acid sequence: CASSLGLAADTQYF.

V gene TRBV30 combines with J gene TRBJ2-5, with a tentative D call TRBD2 (6 bases). Trimming removed 3 bases from V and 10 bases from J, with 27 bases in between. Germline values: CDR1 GTSNPN, CDR2 SVGIG (reference sequence). The CDR3 runs to 16 residues. The CDR3 loop is CAWSDSMGPRMGGQYF. CDR3 sequence (DNA): TGTGCCTGGAGCGATTCCATGGGACCTAGAATGGGGGGCCAGTACTTC.

V is TRBV7-2 and J is TRBJ2-5; D unclear. The CDR3 consists of 15 residues. CDR1 and CDR2 (germline): SGHTA, FQGNSA. V dropped 0 bases and J dropped 1 base, with 9 bases sitting between them. The DNA for the CDR3 is TGTGCCAGCAGCTTAGCCCTCCCTACCCAAGAGACCCAGTACTTC. Protein sequence: CASSLALPTQETQYF. The complete variable domain, with remaining parts taken from reference TRBV7-2 and TRBJ2-5, reads GAGVSQSPSNKVTEKGKDVELRCDPISGHTALYWYRQSLGQGLEFLIYFQGNSAPDKSGLPSDRFSAERTGGSVSTLTIQRTQQEDSAVYLCASSLALPTQETQYFGPGTRLLVL.

J is TRBJ2-7 and V is TRBV6-5, with D possibly being TRBD2 (5 bases). The V and J ends lost 4 bases and 7 bases respectively, with 11 bases between them. There are 12 residues in the CDR3. Germline values: CDR1 MNHEY, CDR2 SVGAGI. This chain's CDR3 is CASSLDLGEQYF. CDR3 nucleotides: TGTGCCAGCAGTTTGGACTTGGGAGAGCAGTACTTC.